This T cell receptor (beta chain) was observed in a study of OX40 agonist ivuxolimab in advanced cancers. The overall study: Each dose-escalation patient presented with hepatocellular carcinoma, melanoma, renal cell or head and neck cancer.

Using immunoSEQ multiplex PCR, the repertoire was profiled, and TCRdb retains in-frame clones only, with some absent. The sample has around 70,000 clones, 65% to 90% seen once. CDR3 size: 11 residues. CDR1 is SQVTM, CDR2 ANQGSEA, per germline. V was pared by 5 bases and J by 5 bases, with 2 bases of the junction left unmatched. The chain carries TRBV29-1 and TRBJ1-1; TRBD1 matches at 7 bases. This TCR came from an adult with an advanced solid tumor such as melanoma, head and neck, liver or kidney cancer. Sequenced material: CD4+ or CD8+ T cells sorted from blood, taken in a trial of the OX40 agonist ivuxolimab. The DNA for the CDR3 is TGCAGCGTTCGACAGGGTACTGAAGCTTTCTTT. It yields the protein CSVRQGTEAFF.